This record covers a single T cell receptor beta chain. This specimen comes from a study of T cells in Graves' hyperthyroidism and ophthalmopathy. Not enrolled were patients with uncontrolled infection, other autoimmune disease, pregnancy or lactation. Using RNA transcripts as the source, TCR beta CDR3 regions were amplified. During a first-round RT-PCR of the TCR CDR3, the HTBI primer set was used. From the multiplex PCR reads, TCRdb called clonotypes with MiXCR, one entry per CDR3 protein. The sample includes around 620,000 distinct CDR3 sequences, about 17% of them seen just once. Sequencing input: blood. The source of this sequence is a young woman with Graves' hyperthyroidism.

The CDR3 spells CAIGTVPYEQYF. The CDR3 DNA sequence: TGTGCCATCGGAACGGTACCTTACGAGCAGTACTTC. The chain links TRBV10-3 to TRBJ2-7; D unclear. Trimming removed 8 bases from V and 4 bases from J, with 12 bases in between. Germline V gene lookup returns CDR1 ENHRY and CDR2 SYGVKD. The CDR3 runs to 12 residues.